The clone carrying this TCR beta chain was counted only a few times. Its cognate antigen is unknown. Other DNA sequences within the sample encode an identical CDR3. This entry comes from a study of shared clonotypes between healthy human individuals. Looking at the study overall: The donor pool was made up of two women and a few men aged 18 to 49. Study conclusions and caveats: Few donors limited the genetic and exposure-history diversity represented.

Generated by immunoSEQ multiplex PCR, the TCRdb table keeps only in-frame clones and is missing some. The data hold hundreds of thousands of clones, with over 65% observed a single time. Per germline, CDR1 MNHEY and CDR2 SVGAGI. This CDR3 contains 14 residues. The ends were cut back, 0 bases at V and 4 bases at J, with 9 bases in the middle. All donors qualified as healthy HIV-negative adults and had experienced no recent acute infections or vaccinations. Each unsorted sample relied on 100 million or so PBMCs as its source of genomic DNA. Sequencing was performed on PBMCs. V usage is TRBV6-5 and J usage is TRBJ2-5, with D possibly matching TRBD1 (5 bases). The receptor was derived from a woman between 40 and 50 years old in good health. Some clones in this sample may be carry-over from other donors' samples. The CDR3 spells CASSYSNQGETQYF. CDR3 nucleotides: TGTGCCAGCAGTTACTCGAACCAGGGAGAGACCCAGTACTTC.